This entry is about one T cell receptor (beta chain). The authors' processing: Reference gene primer amplification in the assay estimated nucleated cell counts. Sequenced by immunoSEQ multiplex PCR; TCRdb stores in-frame clones only, minus some. The D gene and trimming were derived from the DNA, and the V and J assignments and clone size from that table. In the table there are roughly 160,000 clones, around 82% of which are singletons. The CDR3 runs to 15 residues. Germline V gene sequence: CDR1 SGHNT, CDR2 YYREEE (reference sequence). The V gene lost 7 bases and the J gene lost 2 bases, with 18 bases spanning the gap. This record belongs to a study of blood T cell repertoires in COVID-19. Looking at the study overall: The origin of the acute and convalescent COVID-19 samples was the United States, Italy and Spain. Sample material is recorded as cDNA or gDNA derived from T cells, B-cell-depleted T cells, or PBMCs.

This TCR was recovered from a woman in her seventies who had recovered from COVID-19. Sequencing used peripheral blood. The chain carries TRBV5-4 and TRBJ2-5, with a weak D call TRBD2 (6 bases). CDR3 region: CASSEGPHPQETQYF. As DNA, the CDR3 is TGTGCCAGCTCGGAGGGGCCCCACCCGCAAGAGACCCAGTACTTC.